This T cell receptor beta chain was identified during a study of shared clonotypes between healthy human individuals. This CDR3 contains 13 residues. Deletions cut 11 bases from V and 4 bases from J, with 16 bases between. Germline-derived CDR1 and CDR2 are SEHNR and FQNEAQ (reference sequence). Overall study findings and caveats: Across subsets, estimated richness was generally greater for naive than for memory populations.

Notes on this clone: Its antigen is currently unknown.

Profiled with immunoSEQ multiplex PCR; TCRdb holds only in-frame clones, not every one. The table has 1,400,000 or so clones, 98% seen once; the top ten hold about 0.34%. The receptor comes from a young man in good health. Specimen: naive CD4+ T cells sorted from blood. Subset reported: CD45RA+ positively selected. This chain connects TRBV7-9 to TRBJ2-3, with unresolved D. The CDR3 coding sequence is TGTGCCGTCTTTGGCACCGGTTCAGATACGCAGTATTTT. Translation: CAVFGTGSDTQYF.